This T cell receptor beta chain stems from a study of OX40 agonist ivuxolimab in advanced cancers. Regarding the complete study: Ivuxolimab was a fully human IgG2 agonistic monoclonal antibody targeting the costimulatory receptor OX40 (CD134). Intravenous ivuxolimab was administered to patients every 2 weeks at six dose levels: 0.01, 0.1, 0.3, 1.5, 3 and 10 mg/kg. Among the approximately 54 dose-escalation patients, about 19 had hepatocellular carcinoma, roughly 15 melanoma, 9 renal cell carcinoma and 9 head and neck cancer. A male proportion of roughly 85% and a mean age of approximately 58 years, ranging from roughly 23 to 80, were recorded for the dose-escalation cohort. Patients were allowed to have had prior anti-PD-1, anti-PD-L1 or anti-CTLA-4 therapy, and around 43% of the dose-escalation patients had been treated with checkpoint inhibitors. Partial responses occurred in three dose-escalation patients, of whom one had hepatocellular carcinoma and two had cutaneous melanoma. Peripheral TCRbeta sequencing aimed to test whether ivuxolimab altered TCR sequence diversity and caused clonal T-cell expansion. The monotherapy dose-escalation portion (N of about 57 patients) of the phase I ivuxolimab trial is reported in the paper.

The investigation overall reported the following: At doses of 0.1 to 3.0 mg/kg, clonal expansion of both CD4+ and CD8+ T cells in blood was seen between baseline and week 6. In the 0.1-3.0 mg/kg groups, partial responders had among the lowest normalized peripheral clonal expansion, particularly in CD8+ T cells. Low levels of normalized T-cell clonal expansion were also seen in some patients who did not respond. On average, CD8+ T cells showed more expanded clones than CD4+ T cells after ivuxolimab. Antigen specificity was not determined for the clonally expanded peripheral T cells.

V is cut back by 5 bases and J by 4 bases, with 19 bases in the junction unmatched. For CDR1 and CDR2, the germline V gene lists MGHRA and YSYEKL. Its CDR3 holds 18 amino acids, cysteine through phenylalanine. CDR3 DNA is the only sequence kept; it has 54 bases, read in frame from the first base. Turning to this clone: This clone's antigen is unknown. There are no base qualities to consult, and no much larger clone falls within one base.

To sequence the TCRbeta CDR3 region, genomic DNA was isolated from the sorted cells. The immunoSEQ Assay was used to sequence the TCRbeta CDR3 regions. Here the immuneACCESS table is served through TCRdb, limited to in-frame sequences with V and J called. Missing clones are a known gap in these copies; in checked studies unresolved V genes cover under half, and the rest lacks a known reason. The sample yields roughly 90,000 clones; under 95% were counted once. Of the sample, approximately 9.3% falls within the top ten clones. Patients with autoimmune disease history or receiving systemic immunosuppression were excluded from the trial. Peripheral blood for TCR sequencing was drawn from every dose cohort at baseline, at cycle 4 day 1 and at cycle 7 day 1. Samples came from an open-label, multicenter, first-in-human phase I dose-escalation trial of ivuxolimab. Adults with locally advanced or metastatic melanoma, renal cell carcinoma, hepatocellular carcinoma or head and neck squamous cell carcinoma were enrolled in the trial. CD4+ and CD8+ T cells were sorted separately from peripheral blood before TCR sequencing.

This receptor was taken from an adult with an advanced solid tumor such as melanoma, head and neck, liver or kidney cancer. The source was CD4+ or CD8+ T cells sorted from blood, collected in a trial of the OX40 agonist ivuxolimab. The chain is made from TRBV4-1 and TRBJ2-7, with TRBD2 identical over 8 junction bases. The nucleotide sequence is given as TGCGCCAGCAGCATTAGACCGGGACTAGAGTCAATCGCGTACGAGCAGTACTTC. Its protein reads: CASSIRPGLESIAYEQYF.